This T cell receptor (beta chain) was identified during a study of CD8 T cells in ankylosing spondylitis (TCRdb year 2017). Regarding the research as a whole: The study set out to find disease-linked TCR variants by profiling T cell receptor beta repertoires in ankylosing spondylitis patients and healthy donors. Peripheral blood was sampled, and synovial fluid was also collected from ankylosing spondylitis patients. In total, the full study cohort was made up of 85 to 140 healthy donors and about two dozen ankylosing spondylitis patients. Broader findings and caveats from the paper: Some TCR beta motif variants had previously been reported in synovial fluid and blood of reactive arthritis patients, which suggested common disease-initiation mechanisms. A TCR beta motif made up of several highly homologous amino acid variants appeared to be characteristic of blood from ankylosing spondylitis patients. Significant enrichment of the disease-linked clones was reported in matched synovial fluid samples from ankylosing spondylitis patients. The disease-linked clones had a CD8+ phenotype and were found at relatively low frequencies in peripheral blood.

TCRdb names Illumina HiSeq 2500 as the instrument used. TCR beta libraries were prepared by quantitative 5'-RACE with molecular barcodes. In the source study's methods: A new computational method based on a probabilistic model of VDJ rearrangement was used to identify disease-linked TCR variants. TCRdb redid the processing of the public reads, applying fastp at Q25 and MiXCR, and retained in-frame beta chains. One record per CDR3 amino acid sequence lists the most common genes and DNA. The V and J calls were not made by the authors but by TCRdb's processing. The sample data list about 240,000 distinct CDR3 sequences, and around 10% of these were observed just once. The leading ten clones occupy approximately 6.6% of the sample. The germline ends are 15 bases apart after V is trimmed by 4 bases and J by 4 bases. Its CDR3 holds 14 amino acids, cysteine through phenylalanine. This entry keeps only the CDR3 DNA: 42 bases, framed from base 1. The germline V gene specifies SGHRS as CDR1 and YFSETQ as CDR2.

This clonotype was detected many times. Its antigen remains unidentified. Base qualities are not recorded, but no much larger clone differs from it by a single base. The material sequenced was blood, either unsorted or a sorted T cell fraction (not recorded which). The chain links TRBV5-1 with TRBJ2-7; no D gene is confidently identified. The clonotype comes from a male donor with ankylosing spondylitis or in good health (not recorded which). CDR3 sequence: CASSQMRLGYEQYF. In nucleotide form, the sequence is TGCGCCAGCAGCCAGATGCGTCTGGGGTACGAGCAGTACTTC.